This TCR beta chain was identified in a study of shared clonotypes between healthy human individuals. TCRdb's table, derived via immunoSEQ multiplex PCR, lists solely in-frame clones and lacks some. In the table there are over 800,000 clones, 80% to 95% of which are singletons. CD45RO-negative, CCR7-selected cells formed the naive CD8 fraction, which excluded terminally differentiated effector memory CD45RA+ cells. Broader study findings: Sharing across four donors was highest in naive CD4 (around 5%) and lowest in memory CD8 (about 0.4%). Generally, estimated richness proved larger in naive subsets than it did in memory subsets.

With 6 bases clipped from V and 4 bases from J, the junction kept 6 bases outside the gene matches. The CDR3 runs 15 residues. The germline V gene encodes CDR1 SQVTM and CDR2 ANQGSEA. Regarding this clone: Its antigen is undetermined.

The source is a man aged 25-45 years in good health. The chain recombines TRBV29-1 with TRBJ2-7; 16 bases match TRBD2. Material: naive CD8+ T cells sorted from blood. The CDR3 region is CSVEGLAGGPYEQYF. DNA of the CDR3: TGCAGCGTCGAGGGACTAGCGGGAGGGCCATACGAGCAGTACTTC.